Following are 22 T cell receptor beta chains from one sample sequenced in a study of CD8+ T cells in alopecia areata. Extracted from the samples, RNA was reverse transcribed into cDNA to serve as the sequencing template. This table comes from immunoSEQ multiplex PCR, and its TCRdb copy is limited to in-frame clones, with some not included. The sample includes roughly 75,000 clones, approximately 64% seen only once; the top ten take approximately 15%. The specimen was CD8+ T cells sorted from blood, collected at week 0. The receptors derive from a human donor with alopecia areata.

This rearrangement joins TRBV7-8 to TRBJ2-1, with TRBD2 matching 13 bases. CDR3 length: 17 amino acids. The V segment lost 5 bases and the J segment 7 bases; nucleotides outside the gene matches: 11. CDR1 and CDR2 (germline): SGHVS, FQNEAQ. The CDR3 is CASSLGLAGWAGNEQFF. As DNA, the CDR3 is TGTGCCAGCAGCCTGGGACTAGCGGGGTGGGCTGGAAATGAGCAGTTCTTC.

In this sample, this clone turned up once. The chain's CDR3 is CASTYPGQGNTIYF. The CDR3 DNA reads as TGTGCCAGCACCTATCCGGGACAGGGAAACACCATATATTTT. The chain employs TRBV27 and TRBJ1-3, with 7 bases that match TRBD1. In germline, CDR1 is MNHEY, CDR2 SMNVEV (reference sequence). The V segment lost 7 bases and the J segment 4 bases; nucleotides outside the gene matches: 7. CDR3 length equals 14 residues.

This clone was counted between two and nine times. The gene calls are TRBV7-9 and TRBJ2-1; the D gene could be TRBD1 or TRBD2 (5 bases each). In germline, CDR1 is SEHNR, CDR2 FQNEAQ (reference sequence). This CDR3 has 18 amino acids. The V gene lost 5 bases and the J gene lost 3 bases, with 23 bases spanning the gap. The DNA of the CDR3 is TGTGCCAGCAGCCCGGCCTCCGGGGCTAGCAGCCACTACAATGAGCAGTTCTTC. Its protein product is CASSPASGASSHYNEQFF.

This clone was seen a handful of times. The V gene is TRBV27, the J gene TRBJ2-3; 7 positions match TRBD1. The germline gives CDR1 MNHEY, CDR2 SMNVEV (reference sequence). The CDR3 runs 17 residues. V lost 8 bases to trimming and J lost 0 bases; unmatched junction nucleotides: 14. In DNA form, the CDR3 reads TGTGCCAGCGGATCGGGGACAGTGGTGGGAAGCACAGATACGCAGTATTTT. Its translation is CASGSGTVVGSTDTQYF.

This clone occurred a few times. This chain joins TRBV29-1 and TRBJ1-4, with no clear D. The V and J ends lost 7 bases and 6 bases respectively, with 12 bases between them. The CDR3 is made up of 12 amino acids. In germline, CDR1 is SQVTM, CDR2 ANQGSEA. CDR3: CSAYGVDEKLFF. For the CDR3, the DNA is TGCAGCGCTTATGGGGTGGATGAAAAACTGTTTTTT.

This chain links TRBV29-1 with TRBJ1-2; the D is unclear. The CDR3 loop spans 12 amino acids. Trimming stripped 3 bases from V and 8 bases from J, with 13 bases between. The germline V gene encodes CDR1 SQVTM and CDR2 ANQGSEA. CDR3 sequence: CSVDVRPLGYTF. The DNA of the CDR3 is TGCAGCGTTGACGTCCGGCCTCTGGGCTACACCTTC. Full variable domain (remainder filled in from reference TRBV29-1 and TRBJ1-2): SAVISQKPSRDICQRGTSLTIQCQVDSQVTMMFWYRQQPGQSLTLIATANQGSEATYESGFVIDKFPISRPNLTFSTLTVSNMSPEDSSIYLCSVDVRPLGYTFGSGTRLTVV.

The V gene is TRBV27, the J gene TRBJ2-7; D remains ambiguous. The V end lost 6 bases, the J end lost 1 base, and 10 bases lay between the germline ends. This CDR3 has 13 amino acids. Germline V lookup: CDR1 MNHEY, CDR2 SMNVEV (reference sequence). The CDR3 loop is CASSFDGSYEQYF. CDR3 sequence (DNA): TGTGCCAGCAGCTTCGACGGGTCCTACGAGCAGTACTTC.

This clone was counted a few times. The chain couples TRBV2 to TRBJ1-3, with TRBD1 matching over 8 bases. Germline values: CDR1 SNHLY, CDR2 FYNNEI. After removal of 8 bases from V and 0 bases from J, the junction contained 6 bases not matched to a gene. CDR3 length equals 15 residues. CDR3 DNA sequence: TGTGCCAGCGCGGGCAGGGGGCTCTCTGGAAACACCATATATTTT. Translating gives CASAGRGLSGNTIYF.

Turning to this clone: Other DNA sequences in this sample translate to the same CDR3. J is TRBJ2-1 and V is TRBV5-1; no definite D call. Germline V gives CDR1 SGHRS, CDR2 YFSETQ. The CDR3 has 11 residues. V lost 2 bases and J lost 10, with 7 bases in between. This CDR3 reads CASSFGGEQFF. CDR3 sequence (DNA): TGCGCCAGCAGCTTCGGCGGAGAGCAGTTCTTC.

In DNA, the CDR3 is TGCAGCGTTGATGGCCAGGGTCATGGCTACACCTTC. It is translated as CSVDGQGHGYTF. This chain links TRBV29-1 with TRBJ1-2, with D possibly TRBD1 on 5 matching bases. The V and J ends lost 3 bases and 6 bases respectively, with 11 bases between them. CDR1 and CDR2 (germline): SQVTM, ANQGSEA. The CDR3 spans 12 residues.

The DNA of the CDR3 is TGTGCCAGCAGTGTGACTAGCAGACAAGAGACCCAGTACTTC. This encodes CASSVTSRQETQYF. The chain couples TRBV6-6 to TRBJ2-5; 7 nucleotides line up with TRBD2. The CDR3 covers 14 residues. V dropped 5 bases and J dropped 2; count of bases not matched to a gene: 5. Germline CDR1 MNHNY, CDR2 SVGAGI (reference sequence).

The V and J genes are TRBV7-9 and TRBJ2-5; the D gene is possibly TRBD1 (6 bases). CDR3 size: 14 residues. Germline V gene sequence: CDR1 SEHNR, CDR2 FQNEAQ (reference sequence). V was trimmed by 2 bases and J by 5 bases, leaving 12 bases between them. Here the CDR3 reads CASSLFQGTETQYF. The CDR3 DNA reads as TGTGCCAGCAGCTTATTTCAGGGGACGGAGACCCAGTACTTC.

The V call is TRBV27, the J call TRBJ1-2, with TRBD1 as a possible D gene (5 bases). V gave up 6 bases and J gave up 0 bases, with 14 bases separating them. This CDR3 contains 15 residues. Germline V CDR1 and CDR2: MNHEY, SMNVEV (reference sequence). The CDR3 reads CASSSIPGPNYGYTF. As DNA, the CDR3 is TGTGCCAGCAGCTCAATTCCGGGACCTAACTATGGCTACACCTTC.

CDR3 sequence (DNA): TGTGCCAGCAAAACTTCGAACACCGGGGAGCTGTTTTTT. Amino acid sequence: CASKTSNTGELFF. The chain couples TRBV6-1 to TRBJ2-2; D is unclear. This CDR3 region has 13 residues. Trimming left V 7 bases short and J 0 bases short, with 6 bases between. Germline V gene data show CDR1 as MNHNS and CDR2 as SASEGT.

The rearrangement links TRBV4-1 to TRBJ2-7; 11 nucleotides agree with TRBD2. V was clipped by 1 base and J by 6 bases; unmatched bases: 11. The CDR3 runs to 17 residues. Germline V gives CDR1 MGHRA, CDR2 YSYEKL. This CDR3 reads CASSQATSGTVNTEQYF. DNA for the CDR3: TGCGCCAGCAGCCAAGCGACTAGCGGGACGGTCAATACCGAGCAGTACTTC.

J is TRBJ2-3 and V is TRBV10-3; tentative D call: TRBD2 (6 bases). This CDR3 is 15 amino acids long. Germline V CDR1 and CDR2: ENHRY, SYGVKD. V dropped 0 bases and J dropped 2 bases, with 9 bases sitting between them. The CDR3 DNA follows: TGTGCCATCAGTGAGTCGGAGGGGCACACAGATACGCAGTATTTT. It specifies CAISESEGHTDTQYF.

The V call is TRBV30, the J call TRBJ2-7, with a tentative D call TRBD1 (6 bases). Trimming cost V 6 bases and J 2 bases, with 17 bases left between them. Germline V lookup: CDR1 GTSNPN, CDR2 SVGIG (reference sequence). This CDR3 comprises 14 residues. CDR3 sequence reads: CACHVPGAPYEQYF. The CDR3 DNA is TGTGCCTGCCACGTCCCAGGGGCCCCCTACGAGCAGTACTTC.

This clone was found once. This sequence joins TRBV1 and TRBJ2-7; the D call in the table, TRBD2, was not verified against the DNA. TRBV1 is labeled a pseudogene. This CDR3 has 14 residues. CDR3 coding DNA: TGCACCAGCAGCCCGCAGCGGGGGGGTAACGAGCAGTACTTC. Protein: CTSSPQRGGNEQYF.

The chain uses TRBV5-6 and TRBJ1-1; D is perhaps TRBD1 (5 bases). CDR3 length: 16 residues. Germline CDR1 reads SGHDT; CDR2 reads YYEEEE. Trimming took 4 bases from V and 0 from J, leaving 16 bases between them. The CDR3 spells CASSRGAGGMNTEAFF. The CDR3 DNA follows: TGTGCCAGCAGCCGCGGGGCAGGAGGTATGAACACTGAAGCTTTCTTT.

The chain employs TRBV11-2 and TRBJ2-1; D gene ambiguous. Looked up from germline, CDR1 is SGHAT and CDR2 is FQNNGV. Trimming took off 3 bases at V and 0 bases at J, with 3 bases between the two ends. This CDR3 has 13 residues. This CDR3 reads CASSFISYNEQFF. The CDR3 DNA is TGTGCCAGCAGCTTTATCTCCTACAATGAGCAGTTCTTC. The full variable domain, rest sourced from reference TRBV11-2 and TRBJ2-1, is EAGVAQSPRYKIIEKRQSVAFWCNPISGHATLYWYQQILGQGPKLLIQFQNNGVVDDSQLPKDRFSAERLKGVDSTLKIQPAKLEDSAVYLCASSFISYNEQFFGPGTRLTVL.

The CDR3 DNA reads TGCAGCGTTGAGGGGCCCGGGGCCTTAAACTATGGCTACACCTTC. Its translation: CSVEGPGALNYGYTF. The rearrangement links TRBV29-1 to TRBJ1-2, with D perhaps matching TRBD1 (5 bases). V was pared by 3 bases and J by 2 bases, with 16 bases between. CDR3 length: 15 amino acids. Per germline, CDR1 SQVTM and CDR2 ANQGSEA.

The V gene is TRBV27, the J gene TRBJ1-1; tentative D call: TRBD1 (6 bases). V was clipped by 8 bases and J by 2 bases, with 12 bases between them. The CDR3 is 13 amino acids. Germline V gene sequence: CDR1 MNHEY, CDR2 SMNVEV (reference sequence). CDR3 nucleotides: TGTGCCAGCGGACCGGGACATAACACTGAAGCTTTCTTT. Protein: CASGPGHNTEAFF.